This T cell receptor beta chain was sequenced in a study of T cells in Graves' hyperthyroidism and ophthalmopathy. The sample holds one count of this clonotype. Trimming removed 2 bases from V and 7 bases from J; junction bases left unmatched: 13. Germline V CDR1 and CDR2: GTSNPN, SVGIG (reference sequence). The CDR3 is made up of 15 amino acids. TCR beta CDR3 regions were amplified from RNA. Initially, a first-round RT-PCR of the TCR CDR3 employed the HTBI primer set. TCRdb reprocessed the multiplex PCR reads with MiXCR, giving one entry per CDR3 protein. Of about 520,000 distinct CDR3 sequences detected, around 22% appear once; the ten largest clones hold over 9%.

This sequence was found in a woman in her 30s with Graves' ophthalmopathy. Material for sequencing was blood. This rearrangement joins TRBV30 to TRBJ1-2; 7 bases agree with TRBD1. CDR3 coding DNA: TGTGCCTGGAGTAATCCCTCATTAACAGGGGTTGGCTACACCTTC. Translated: CAWSNPSLTGVGYTF.